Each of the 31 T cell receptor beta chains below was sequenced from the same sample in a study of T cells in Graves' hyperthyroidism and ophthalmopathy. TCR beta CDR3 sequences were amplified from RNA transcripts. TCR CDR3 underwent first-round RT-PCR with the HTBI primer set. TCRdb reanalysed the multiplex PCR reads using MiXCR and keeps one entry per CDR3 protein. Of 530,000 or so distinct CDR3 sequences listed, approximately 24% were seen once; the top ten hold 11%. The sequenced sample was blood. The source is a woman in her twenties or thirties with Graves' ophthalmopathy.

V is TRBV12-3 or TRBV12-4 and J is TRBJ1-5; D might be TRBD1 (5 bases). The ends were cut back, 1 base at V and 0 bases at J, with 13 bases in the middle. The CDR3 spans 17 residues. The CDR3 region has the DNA TGTGCCAGCAGTTTAGGGTCCAGGGTACATAGCAATCAGCCCCAGCATTTT. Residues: CASSLGSRVHSNQPQHF.

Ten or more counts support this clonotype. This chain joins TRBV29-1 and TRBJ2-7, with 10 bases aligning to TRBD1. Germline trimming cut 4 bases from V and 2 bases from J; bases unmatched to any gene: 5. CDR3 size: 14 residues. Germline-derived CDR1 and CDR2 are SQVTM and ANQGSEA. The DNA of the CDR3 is TGCAGCGTTGTTTGGGACAGGGGCCCCTACGAGCAGTACTTC. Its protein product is CSVVWDRGPYEQYF.

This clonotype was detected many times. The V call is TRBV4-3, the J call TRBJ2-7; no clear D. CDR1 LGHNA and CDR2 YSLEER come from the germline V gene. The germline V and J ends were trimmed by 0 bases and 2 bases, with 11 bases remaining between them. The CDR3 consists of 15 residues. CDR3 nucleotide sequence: TGCGCCAGCAGCCAAGATAATCAAGGACCCTACGAGCAGTACTTC. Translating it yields CASSQDNQGPYEQYF.

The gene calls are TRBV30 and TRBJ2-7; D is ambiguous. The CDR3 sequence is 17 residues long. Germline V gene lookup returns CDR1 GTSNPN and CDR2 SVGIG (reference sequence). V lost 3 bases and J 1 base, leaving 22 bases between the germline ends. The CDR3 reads CAWRPSARGRTSYEQYF. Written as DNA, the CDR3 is TGTGCCTGGAGACCCTCGGCTAGAGGACGGACGTCCTACGAGCAGTACTTC.

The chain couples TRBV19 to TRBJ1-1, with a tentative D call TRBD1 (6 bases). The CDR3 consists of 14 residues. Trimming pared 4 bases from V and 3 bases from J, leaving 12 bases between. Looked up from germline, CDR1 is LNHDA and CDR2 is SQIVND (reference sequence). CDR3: CASSTTGPHTEAFF. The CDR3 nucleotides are TGTGCCAGTAGTACAACAGGGCCCCACACTGAAGCTTTCTTT.

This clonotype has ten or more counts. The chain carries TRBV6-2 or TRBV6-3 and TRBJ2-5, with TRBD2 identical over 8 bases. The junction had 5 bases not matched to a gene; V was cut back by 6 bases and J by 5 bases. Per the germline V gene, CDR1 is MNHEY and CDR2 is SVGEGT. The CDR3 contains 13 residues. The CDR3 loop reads CASRPGGRETQYF. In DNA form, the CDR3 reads TGTGCCAGCAGGCCAGGCGGGAGGGAGACCCAGTACTTC.

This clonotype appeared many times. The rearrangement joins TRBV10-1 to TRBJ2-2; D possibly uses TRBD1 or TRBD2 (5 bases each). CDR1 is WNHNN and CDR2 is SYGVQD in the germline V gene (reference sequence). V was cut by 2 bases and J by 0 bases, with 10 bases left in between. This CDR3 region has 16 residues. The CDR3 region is CASSEVGVPNTGELFF. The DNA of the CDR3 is TGCGCCAGCAGTGAGGTGGGGGTCCCGAACACCGGGGAGCTGTTTTTT.

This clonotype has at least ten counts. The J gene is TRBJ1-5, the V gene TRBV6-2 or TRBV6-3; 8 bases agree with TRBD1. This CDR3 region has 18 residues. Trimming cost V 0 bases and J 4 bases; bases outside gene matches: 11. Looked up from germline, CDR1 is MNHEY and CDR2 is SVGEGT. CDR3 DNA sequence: TGTGCCAGCAGTTACTCACCACTTAGGACAGGGTATAATCAGCCCCAGCATTTT. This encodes CASSYSPLRTGYNQPQHF.

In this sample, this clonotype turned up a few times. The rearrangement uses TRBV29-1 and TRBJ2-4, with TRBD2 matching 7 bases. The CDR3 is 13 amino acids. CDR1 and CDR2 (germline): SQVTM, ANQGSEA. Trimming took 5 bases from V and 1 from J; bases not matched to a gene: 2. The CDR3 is CSVSGVAKNIQYF. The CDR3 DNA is TGCAGCGTTAGCGGGGTGGCCAAAAACATTCAGTACTTC.

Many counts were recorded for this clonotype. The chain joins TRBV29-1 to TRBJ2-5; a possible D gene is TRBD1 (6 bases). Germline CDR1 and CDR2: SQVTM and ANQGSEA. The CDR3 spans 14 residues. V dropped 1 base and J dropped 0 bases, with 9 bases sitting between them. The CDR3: CSVEADRYQETQYF. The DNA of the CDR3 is TGCAGCGTTGAAGCAGACAGGTACCAAGAGACCCAGTACTTC.

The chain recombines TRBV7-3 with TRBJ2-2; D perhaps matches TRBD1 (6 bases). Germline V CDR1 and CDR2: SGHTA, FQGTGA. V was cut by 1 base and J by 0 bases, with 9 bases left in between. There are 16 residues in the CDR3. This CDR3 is CASSLMGAANTGELFF. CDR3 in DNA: TGTGCCAGCAGCTTAATGGGGGCAGCGAACACCGGGGAGCTGTTTTTT.

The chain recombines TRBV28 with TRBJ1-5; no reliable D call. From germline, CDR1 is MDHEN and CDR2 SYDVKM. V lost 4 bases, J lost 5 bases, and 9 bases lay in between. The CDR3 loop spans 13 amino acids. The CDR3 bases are TGTGCCAGCAGTTACTCGAACCATCAGCCCCAGCATTTT. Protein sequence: CASSYSNHQPQHF.

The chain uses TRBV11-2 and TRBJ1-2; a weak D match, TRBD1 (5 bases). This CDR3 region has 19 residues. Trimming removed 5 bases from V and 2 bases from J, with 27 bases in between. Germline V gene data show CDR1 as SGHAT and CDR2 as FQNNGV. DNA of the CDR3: TGTGCCAGCAGCCGTCAACTAAATCCGGGAGCAGGGAAGAACTATGGCTACACCTTC. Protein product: CASSRQLNPGAGKNYGYTF.

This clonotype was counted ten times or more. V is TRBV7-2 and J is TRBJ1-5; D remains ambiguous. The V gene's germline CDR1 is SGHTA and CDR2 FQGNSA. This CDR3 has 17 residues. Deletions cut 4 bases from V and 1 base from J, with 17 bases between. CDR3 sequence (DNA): TGTGCCAGCAGCTCACCTCGACCGGGCTGGAGCAATCAGCCCCAGCATTTT. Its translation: CASSSPRPGWSNQPQHF.

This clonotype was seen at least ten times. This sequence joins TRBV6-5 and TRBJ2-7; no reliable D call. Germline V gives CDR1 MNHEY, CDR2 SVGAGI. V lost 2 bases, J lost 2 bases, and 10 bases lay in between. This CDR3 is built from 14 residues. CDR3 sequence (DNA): TGTGCCAGCAGTTACGTCTTCGGACCCTACGAGCAGTACTTC. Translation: CASSYVFGPYEQYF.

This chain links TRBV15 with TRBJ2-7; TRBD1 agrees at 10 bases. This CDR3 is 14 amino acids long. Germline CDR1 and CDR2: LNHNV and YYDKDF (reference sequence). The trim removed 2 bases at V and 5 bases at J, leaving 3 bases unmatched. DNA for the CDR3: TGTGCCACCAGCAGATCCGGGACAGGGGACGAGCAGTACTTC. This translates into CATSRSGTGDEQYF. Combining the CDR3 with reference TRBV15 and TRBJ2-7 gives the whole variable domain DAMVIQNPRYQVTQFGKPVTLSCSQTLNHNVMYWYQQKSSQAPKLLFHYYDKDFNNEADTPDNFQSRRPNTSFCFLDIRSPGLGDTAMYLCATSRSGTGDEQYFGPGTRLTVT.

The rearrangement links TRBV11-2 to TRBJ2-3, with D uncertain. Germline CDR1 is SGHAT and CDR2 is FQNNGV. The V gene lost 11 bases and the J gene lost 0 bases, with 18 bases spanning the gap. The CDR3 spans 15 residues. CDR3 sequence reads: CALGDLVGSTDTQYF. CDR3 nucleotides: TGTGCCCTGGGTGACTTGGTGGGAAGCACAGATACGCAGTATTTT.

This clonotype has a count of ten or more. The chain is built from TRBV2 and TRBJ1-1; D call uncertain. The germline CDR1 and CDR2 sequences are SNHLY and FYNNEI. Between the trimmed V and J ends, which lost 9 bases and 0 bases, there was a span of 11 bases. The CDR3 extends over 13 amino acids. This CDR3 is CASPRTVNTEAFF. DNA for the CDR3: TGTGCCAGTCCCCGGACCGTGAACACTGAAGCTTTCTTT.

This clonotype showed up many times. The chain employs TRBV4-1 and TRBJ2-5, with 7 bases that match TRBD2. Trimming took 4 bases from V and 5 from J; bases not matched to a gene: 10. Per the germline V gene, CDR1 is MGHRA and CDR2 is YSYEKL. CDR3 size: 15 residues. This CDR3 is CASSPNEGRGETQYF. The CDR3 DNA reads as TGCGCCAGCAGCCCGAACGAGGGGCGGGGGGAGACCCAGTACTTC.

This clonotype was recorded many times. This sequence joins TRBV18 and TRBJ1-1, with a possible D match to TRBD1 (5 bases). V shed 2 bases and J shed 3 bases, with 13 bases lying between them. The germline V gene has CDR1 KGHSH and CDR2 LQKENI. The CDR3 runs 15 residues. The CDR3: CASSPFGGSDTEAFF. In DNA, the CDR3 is TGTGCCAGCTCACCATTCGGGGGTTCGGACACTGAAGCTTTCTTT.

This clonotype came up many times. CDR3 in DNA: TGTGCCAGCAGCTTACTGAGTTATCTTGGGGGTACTGGAAACACCATATATTTT. Translation gives CASSLLSYLGGTGNTIYF. The chain carries TRBV7-8 and TRBJ1-3; the D gene is possibly TRBD1 (5 bases). The CDR3 is 18 residues long. Trimming took off 2 bases at V and 2 bases at J, with 19 bases between the two ends. Germline assignment: CDR1 SGHVS and CDR2 FQNEAQ.

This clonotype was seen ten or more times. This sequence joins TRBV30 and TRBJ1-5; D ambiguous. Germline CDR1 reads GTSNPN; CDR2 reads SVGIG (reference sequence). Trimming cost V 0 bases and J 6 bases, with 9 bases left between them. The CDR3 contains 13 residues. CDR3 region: CAWSVQWGQPQHF. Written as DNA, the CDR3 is TGTGCCTGGAGTGTACAGTGGGGTCAGCCCCAGCATTTT.

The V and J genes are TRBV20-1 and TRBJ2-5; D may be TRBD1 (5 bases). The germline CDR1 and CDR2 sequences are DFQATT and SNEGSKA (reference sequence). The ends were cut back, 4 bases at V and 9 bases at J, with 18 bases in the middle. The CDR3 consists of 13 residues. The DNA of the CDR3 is TGCAGTGCTAAGGACACCTTGCCGGAGTCCCAGTACTTC. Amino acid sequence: CSAKDTLPESQYF.

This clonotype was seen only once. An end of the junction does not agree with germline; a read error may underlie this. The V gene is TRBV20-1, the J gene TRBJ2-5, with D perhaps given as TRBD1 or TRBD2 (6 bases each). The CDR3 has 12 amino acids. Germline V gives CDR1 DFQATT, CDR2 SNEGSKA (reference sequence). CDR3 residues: CSARGAVETQYF. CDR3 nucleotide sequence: TGTAGTGCTAGGGGGGCGGTGGAGACCCAGTACTTC.

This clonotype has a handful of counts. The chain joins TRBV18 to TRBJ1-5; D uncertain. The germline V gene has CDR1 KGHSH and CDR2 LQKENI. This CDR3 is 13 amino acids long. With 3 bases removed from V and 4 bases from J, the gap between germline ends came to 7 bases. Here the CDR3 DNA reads TGTGCCAGCTCACCTGGGGAAAATCAGCCCCAGCATTTT. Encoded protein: CASSPGENQPQHF.

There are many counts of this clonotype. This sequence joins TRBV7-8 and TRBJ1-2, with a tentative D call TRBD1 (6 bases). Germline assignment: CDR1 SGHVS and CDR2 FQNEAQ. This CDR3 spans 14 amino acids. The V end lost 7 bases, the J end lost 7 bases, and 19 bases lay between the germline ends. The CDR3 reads CASTITPGAFGYTF. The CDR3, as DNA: TGTGCCAGCACCATTACTCCAGGGGCGTTTGGCTACACCTTC.

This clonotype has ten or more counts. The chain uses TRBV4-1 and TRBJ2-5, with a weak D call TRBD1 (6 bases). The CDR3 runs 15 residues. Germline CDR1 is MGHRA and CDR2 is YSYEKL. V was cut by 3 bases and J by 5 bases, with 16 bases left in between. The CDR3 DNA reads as TGCGCCAGCAGCCACAAGTGGGGGCTGGCGGAGACCCAGTACTTC. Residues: CASSHKWGLAETQYF.

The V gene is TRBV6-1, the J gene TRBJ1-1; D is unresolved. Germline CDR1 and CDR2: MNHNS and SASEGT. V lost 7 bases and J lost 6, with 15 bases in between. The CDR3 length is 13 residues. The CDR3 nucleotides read TGTGCCAGCACCTACCGGGCGGACGCTGAAGCTTTCTTT. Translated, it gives CASTYRADAEAFF.

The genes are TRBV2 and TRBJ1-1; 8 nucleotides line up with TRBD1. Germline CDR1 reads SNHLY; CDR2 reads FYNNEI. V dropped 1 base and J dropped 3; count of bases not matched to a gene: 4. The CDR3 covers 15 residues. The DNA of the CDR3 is TGTGCCAGCAGTGAAGGTGCGACAGGGGACACTGAAGCTTTCTTT. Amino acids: CASSEGATGDTEAFF.

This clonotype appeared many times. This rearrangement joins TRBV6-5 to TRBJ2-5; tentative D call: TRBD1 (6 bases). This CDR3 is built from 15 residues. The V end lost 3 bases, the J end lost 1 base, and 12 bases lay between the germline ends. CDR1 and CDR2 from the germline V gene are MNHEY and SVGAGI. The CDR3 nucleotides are TGTGCCAGCAGTTATTGGCAGGGGATCCAAGAGACCCAGTACTTC. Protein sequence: CASSYWQGIQETQYF.

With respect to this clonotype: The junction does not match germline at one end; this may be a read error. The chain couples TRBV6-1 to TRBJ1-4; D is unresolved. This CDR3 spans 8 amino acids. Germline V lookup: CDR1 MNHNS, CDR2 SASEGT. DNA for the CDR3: TGTATCGGCATGGTCTACCCGTTT. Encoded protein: CIGMVYPF.